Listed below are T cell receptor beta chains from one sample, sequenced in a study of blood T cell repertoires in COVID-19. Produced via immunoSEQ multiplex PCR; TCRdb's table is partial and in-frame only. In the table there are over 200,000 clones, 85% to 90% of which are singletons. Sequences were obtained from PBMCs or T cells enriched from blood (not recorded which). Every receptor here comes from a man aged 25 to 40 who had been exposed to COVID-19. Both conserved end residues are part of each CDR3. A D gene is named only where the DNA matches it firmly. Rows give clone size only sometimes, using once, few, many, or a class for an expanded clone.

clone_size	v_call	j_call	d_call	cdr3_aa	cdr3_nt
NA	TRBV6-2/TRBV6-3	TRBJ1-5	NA	CASSRTAYSNQPQHF	TGTGCCAGCAGTCGGACAGCTTATAGCAATCAGCCCCAGCATTTT
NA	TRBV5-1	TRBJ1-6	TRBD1	CASSLISGGQANSPLHF	TGCGCCAGCAGCTTGATTTCCGGGGGACAGGCAAATTCACCCCTCCACTTT
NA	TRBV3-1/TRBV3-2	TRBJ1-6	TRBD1	CASSPIRDRATSTLHF	TGTGCCAGCAGCCCCATCCGGGACAGGGCCACGAGTACCCTCCACTTT
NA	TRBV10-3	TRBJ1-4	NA	CAISEGQGKGNEKLFF	TGTGCCATCAGTGAGGGGCAGGGGAAGGGAAATGAAAAACTGTTTTTT
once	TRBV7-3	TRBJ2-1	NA	CASSLTSKGGGEQFF	TGTGCCAGCAGCTTAACCTCAAAGGGAGGAGGTGAGCAGTTCTTC
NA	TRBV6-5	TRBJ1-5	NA	CASSPTGGNQPQHF	TGTGCCAGCAGTCCGACAGGAGGCAATCAGCCCCAGCATTTT
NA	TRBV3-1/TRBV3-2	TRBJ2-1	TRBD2	CASRPILAGGPGGEQFF	TGTGCCAGCAGGCCGATACTAGCGGGGGGACCCGGGGGTGAGCAGTTCTTC
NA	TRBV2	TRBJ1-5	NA	CASTEDSGQPQHF	TGTGCCAGCACCGAGGACAGCGGTCAGCCCCAGCATTTT
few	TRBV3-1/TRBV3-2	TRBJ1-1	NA	CASSQAREAFF	TGTGCCAGCAGCCAAGCCCGTGAAGCTTTCTTT
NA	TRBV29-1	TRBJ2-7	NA	CSGGTGYEQYF	TGCAGCGGAGGGACTGGCTACGAGCAGTACTTC
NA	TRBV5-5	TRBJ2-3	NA	CASSWDIYGTDTQYF	TGTGCCAGCAGCTGGGACATTTACGGCACAGATACGCAGTATTTT
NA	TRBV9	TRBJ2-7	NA	CASSVRPAAYEQYF	TGTGCCAGCAGCGTTCGTCCCGCAGCCTACGAGCAGTACTTC
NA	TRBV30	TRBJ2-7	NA	CAWTQGGEQYF	TGTGCCTGGACCCAGGGGGGCGAGCAGTACTTC
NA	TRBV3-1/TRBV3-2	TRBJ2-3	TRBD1	CASSQAPGTGIDTQYF	TGTGCCAGCAGCCAAGCTCCCGGGACAGGGATAGATACGCAGTATTTT
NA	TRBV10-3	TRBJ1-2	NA	CAISSEDYGYTF	TGTGCCATCAGCTCAGAGGACTATGGCTACACCTTC
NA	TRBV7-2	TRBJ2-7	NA	CASSLISGGDYEQYF	TGTGCCAGCAGCTTAATTAGTGGGGGCGACTACGAGCAGTACTTC
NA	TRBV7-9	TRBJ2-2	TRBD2	CASSPSGRGGLNTGELFF	TGTGCCAGCAGCCCCTCGGGTCGCGGGGGACTAAACACCGGGGAGCTGTTTTTT
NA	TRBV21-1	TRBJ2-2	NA	CASSKAHGELFF	TGTGCCAGCAGCAAAGCTCACGGGGAGCTGTTTTTT
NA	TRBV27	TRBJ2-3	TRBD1	CASSPRQGGEDTQYF	TGTGCCAGCAGTCCGAGACAGGGGGGAGAGGATACGCAGTATTTT
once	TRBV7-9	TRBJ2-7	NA	CASSPPTGVGYEQYF	TGTGCCAGCAGCCCCCCGACAGGAGTGGGCTACGAGCAGTACTTC
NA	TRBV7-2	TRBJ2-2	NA	CASSNPGTGELFF	TGTGCCAGCAGCAACCCAGGGACCGGGGAGCTGTTTTTT
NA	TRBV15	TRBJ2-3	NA	CATSRVGDTQYF	TGTGCCACCAGCAGAGTCGGAGATACGCAGTATTTT
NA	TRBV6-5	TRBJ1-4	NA	CASSAVAGEKLFF	TGTGCCAGCTCGGCAGTAGCGGGAGAAAAACTGTTTTTT
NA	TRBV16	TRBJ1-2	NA	CASSQSGSYGYTF	TGTGCCAGCAGCCAATCGGGGAGTTATGGCTACACCTTC
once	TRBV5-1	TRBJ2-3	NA	CASTTRETDTQYF	TGCGCCAGCACCACTAGGGAAACAGATACGCAGTATTTT
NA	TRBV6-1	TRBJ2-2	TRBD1	CASSEGDRGTGELFF	TGTGCCAGCAGTGAAGGGGACAGGGGGACCGGGGAGCTGTTTTTT
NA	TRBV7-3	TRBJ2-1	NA	CASSLMRENEQFF	TGTGCCAGCAGCTTAATGAGGGAGAATGAGCAGTTCTTC
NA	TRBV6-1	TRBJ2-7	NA	CASSYQTSLDEQYF	TGTGCCAGCAGTTATCAGACTAGTCTCGACGAGCAGTACTTC
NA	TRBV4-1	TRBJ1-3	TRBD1	CASSQDRGTGVFGNTIYF	TGCGCCAGCAGCCAAGATAGGGGGACAGGGGTTTTCGGAAACACCATATATTTT
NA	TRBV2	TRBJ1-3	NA	CASSVDTGNTIYF	TGTGCCAGCAGTGTCGACACAGGAAACACCATATATTTT
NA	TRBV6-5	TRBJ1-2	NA	CASSQRYGYGYTF	TGTGCCAGCAGTCAGCGGTACGGCTATGGCTACACCTTC
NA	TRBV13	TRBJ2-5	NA	CASSLIGGAQETQYF	TGTGCCAGCAGCTTAATTGGCGGGGCCCAAGAGACCCAGTACTTC
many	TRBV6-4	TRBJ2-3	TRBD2	CASSEGTSSDTQYF	TGTGCCAGCAGTGAGGGGACTAGCTCAGATACGCAGTATTTT
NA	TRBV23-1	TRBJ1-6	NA	CASAPPGDYNSPLHF	TGCGCCAGCGCCCCCCCAGGGGACTATAATTCACCCCTCCACTTT
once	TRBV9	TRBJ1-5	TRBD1	CASSLQGASQPQHF	TGTGCCAGCAGCCTTCAGGGGGCGAGTCAGCCCCAGCATTTT
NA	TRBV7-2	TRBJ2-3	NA	CASSLVSSSTDTQYF	TGTGCCAGCAGCTTAGTAAGCTCTAGCACAGATACGCAGTATTTT
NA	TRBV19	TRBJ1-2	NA	CAVSDPVYGYTF	TGTGCCGTAAGCGATCCGGTTTATGGCTACACCTTC
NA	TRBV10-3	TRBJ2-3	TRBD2	CAISDASTRGGRPTDTQYF	TGTGCCATCAGTGATGCTTCGACACGGGGGGGCCGCCCCACAGATACGCAGTATTTT
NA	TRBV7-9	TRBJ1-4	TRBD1	CASSFRQGPNEKLFF	TGTGCCAGCAGCTTCCGACAGGGACCTAATGAAAAACTGTTTTTT
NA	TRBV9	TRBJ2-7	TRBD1	CASSNRDSYEQYF	TGTGCCAGCAGCAACCGGGACAGCTACGAGCAGTACTTC
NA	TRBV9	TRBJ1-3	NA	CASHGDGNTIYF	TGTGCCAGCCACGGAGATGGAAACACCATATATTTT
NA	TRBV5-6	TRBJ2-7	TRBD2	CASSLAGGLPYEQYF	TGTGCCAGCAGCTTAGCGGGGGGACTCCCCTACGAGCAGTACTTC
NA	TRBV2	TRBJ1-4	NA	CASSLINEKLFF	TGTGCCAGCAGCCTAATTAATGAAAAACTGTTTTTT